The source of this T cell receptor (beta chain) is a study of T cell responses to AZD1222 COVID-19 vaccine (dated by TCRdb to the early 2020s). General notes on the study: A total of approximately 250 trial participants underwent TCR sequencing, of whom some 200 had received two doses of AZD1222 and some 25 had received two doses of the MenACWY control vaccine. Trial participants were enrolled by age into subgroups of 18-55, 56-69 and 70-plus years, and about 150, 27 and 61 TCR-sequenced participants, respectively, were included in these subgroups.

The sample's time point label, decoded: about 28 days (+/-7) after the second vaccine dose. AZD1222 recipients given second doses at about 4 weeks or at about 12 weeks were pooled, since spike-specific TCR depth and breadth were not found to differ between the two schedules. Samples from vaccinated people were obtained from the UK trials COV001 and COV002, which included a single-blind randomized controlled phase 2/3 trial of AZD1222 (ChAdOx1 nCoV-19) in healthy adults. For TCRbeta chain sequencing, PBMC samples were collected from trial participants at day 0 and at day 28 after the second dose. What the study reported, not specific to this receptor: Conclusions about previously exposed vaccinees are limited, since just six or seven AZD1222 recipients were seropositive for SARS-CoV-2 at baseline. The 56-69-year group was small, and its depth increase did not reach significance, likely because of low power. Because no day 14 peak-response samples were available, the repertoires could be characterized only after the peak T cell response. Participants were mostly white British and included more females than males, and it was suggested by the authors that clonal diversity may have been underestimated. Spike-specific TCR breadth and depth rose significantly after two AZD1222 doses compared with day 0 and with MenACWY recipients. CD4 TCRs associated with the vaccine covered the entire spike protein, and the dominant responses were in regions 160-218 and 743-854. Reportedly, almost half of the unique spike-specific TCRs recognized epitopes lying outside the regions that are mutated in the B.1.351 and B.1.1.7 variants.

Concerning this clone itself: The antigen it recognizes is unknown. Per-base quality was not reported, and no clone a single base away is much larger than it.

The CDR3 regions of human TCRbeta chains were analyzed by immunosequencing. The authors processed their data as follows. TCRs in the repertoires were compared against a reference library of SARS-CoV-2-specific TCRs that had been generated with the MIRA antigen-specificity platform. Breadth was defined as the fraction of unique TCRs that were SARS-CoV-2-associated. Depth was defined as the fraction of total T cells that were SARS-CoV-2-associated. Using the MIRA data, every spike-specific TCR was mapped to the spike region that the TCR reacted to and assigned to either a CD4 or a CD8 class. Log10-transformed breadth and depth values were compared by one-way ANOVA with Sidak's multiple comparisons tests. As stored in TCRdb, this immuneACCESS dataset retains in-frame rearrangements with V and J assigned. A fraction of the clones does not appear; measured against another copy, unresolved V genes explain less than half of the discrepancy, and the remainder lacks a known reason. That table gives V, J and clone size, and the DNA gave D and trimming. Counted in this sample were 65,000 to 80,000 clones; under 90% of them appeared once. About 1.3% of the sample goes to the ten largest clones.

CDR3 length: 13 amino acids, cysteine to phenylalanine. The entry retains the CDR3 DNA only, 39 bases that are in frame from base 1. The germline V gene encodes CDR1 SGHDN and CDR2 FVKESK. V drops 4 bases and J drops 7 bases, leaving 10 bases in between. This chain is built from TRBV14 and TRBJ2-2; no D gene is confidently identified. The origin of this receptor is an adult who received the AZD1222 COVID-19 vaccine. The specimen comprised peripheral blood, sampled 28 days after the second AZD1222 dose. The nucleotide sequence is TGTGCCAGCAGCCCCATTCCGCTCGGGGAGCTGTTTTTT. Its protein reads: CASSPIPLGELFF.